This T cell receptor beta chain was sequenced during a study of T cell repertoires in cytomegalovirus infection. Looking at the study overall: Both a matching HLA type and CMV infection were indicated by public TCR beta signatures. General observations from the study: Ex vivo responses were dominated by HLA-C-restricted CMV-specific TCR beta clonotypes. People with CMV and the relevant HLA were identified by cumulative public TCR beta family frequency.

This clonotype showed up many times. The antigen is undetermined. TCRdb ran MiXCR on the reads and lists one entry per CDR3 protein. In the table there are around 130,000 distinct CDR3 sequences, roughly 8.2% of which are singletons. V was cut by 0 bases and J by 4 bases, with 10 bases left in between. Germline V gene sequence: CDR1 DFQATT, CDR2 SNEGSKA (reference sequence). There are 14 residues in the CDR3. The receptor's source is a human donor in good health (CMV status not recorded). Some clones in this sample may be carry-over from other donors' samples. Input material: PBMCs. The gene calls are TRBV20-1 and TRBJ1-5; D is unclear. CDR3 sequence (DNA): TGCAGTGCTAGAGATCTGCGGGGAAATCAGCCCCAGCATTTT. This translates into CSARDLRGNQPQHF.